Listed below are T cell receptor beta chains from one sample, sequenced in a study of Ad26.COV2.S vaccination and SARS-CoV-2 variants. The table came from immunoSEQ multiplex PCR; TCRdb's copy has only in-frame clones and leaves some out. The sample carries just over 350,000 clones, about 91% recorded once. Sequenced material: peripheral blood, taken after recovery from COVID-19. Receptors originate from a human donor who had recovered from COVID-19. Each CDR3 is given with its conserved first and last residue. Each record gives: clone size, J gene, D gene, V gene, CDR3 protein, CDR3 DNA. A D gene is named only where the DNA matches it firmly. A clone size is listed for some rows: how often the clone was seen (once, few, many), or a class if it is expanded.

size: .
J: TRBJ2-3
D: TRBD1
V: TRBV5-1
CDR3: CASSHWGTGVTDTQYF
DNA: TGCGCCAGCAGCCACTGGGGGACAGGGGTCACAGATACGCAGTATTTT

size: .
J: TRBJ2-3
D: TRBD1
V: TRBV7-9
CDR3: CASSSGQGADTQYF
DNA: TGTGCCAGCAGTTCTGGACAGGGGGCAGATACGCAGTATTTT

size: .
J: TRBJ1-6
D: .
V: TRBV6-1
CDR3: CASSEVGNSPLHF
DNA: TGTGCCAGCAGTGAAGTAGGGAATTCACCCCTCCACTTT

size: .
J: TRBJ2-7
D: .
V: TRBV7-8
CDR3: CASSLSSQGRNEQYF
DNA: TGTGCCAGCAGCCTCAGCTCTCAGGGGAGGAACGAGCAGTACTTC

size: once
J: TRBJ2-1
D: TRBD2
V: TRBV5-8
CDR3: CASSFISGGANEQFF
DNA: TGTGCCAGCAGCTTTATCAGCGGGGGTGCGAATGAGCAGTTCTTC

size: .
J: TRBJ2-3
D: .
V: TRBV7-3
CDR3: CASSFSGLNTDTQYF
DNA: TGTGCCAGCAGCTTTTCGGGGCTAAACACAGATACGCAGTATTTT

size: .
J: TRBJ2-7
D: TRBD1
V: TRBV5-4
CDR3: CASSNPGQTYEQYF
DNA: TGTGCCAGCAGCAACCCGGGACAGACCTACGAGCAGTACTTC

size: .
J: TRBJ1-2
D: .
V: TRBV7-2
CDR3: CASSLGTFGYGYTF
DNA: TGTGCCAGCAGCCTTGGGACATTTGGCTATGGCTACACCTTC

size: .
J: TRBJ1-1
D: .
V: TRBV20-1
CDR3: CSARVVRGAFF
DNA: TGCAGTGCTAGAGTGGTCAGGGGAGCTTTCTTT

size: .
J: TRBJ1-2
D: .
V: TRBV11-2
CDR3: CASSLGLVNYGYTF
DNA: TGTGCCAGCAGCTTAGGGCTCGTTAACTATGGCTACACCTTC

size: .
J: TRBJ2-5
D: TRBD2
V: TRBV5-1
CDR3: CASSLGLAGQETQYF
DNA: TGCGCCAGCAGCTTGGGACTAGCGGGGCAAGAGACCCAGTACTTC

size: .
J: TRBJ1-1
D: .
V: TRBV6-4
CDR3: CASGRGGPPLEAFF
DNA: TGTGCCAGCGGCCGGGGTGGTCCCCCTCTTGAAGCTTTCTTT

size: .
J: TRBJ2-1
D: .
V: TRBV6-5
CDR3: CATRDLGRNNEQFF
DNA: TGTGCCACCAGAGATTTGGGGCGGAACAATGAGCAGTTCTTC

size: .
J: TRBJ2-3
D: TRBD1
V: TRBV14
CDR3: CASSLRTGTTDTQYF
DNA: TGTGCCAGCAGCCTAAGGACAGGAACCACAGATACGCAGTATTTT

size: .
J: TRBJ1-1
D: .
V: TRBV7-2
CDR3: CASSIIGRDTEAFF
DNA: TGTGCCAGCAGCATCATCGGTCGGGACACTGAAGCTTTCTTT

size: .
J: TRBJ1-4
D: .
V: TRBV7-6
CDR3: CASSFRGQLNEKLFF
DNA: TGTGCCAGCAGCTTTAGAGGACAGCTAAATGAAAAACTGTTTTTT

size: .
J: TRBJ2-3
D: .
V: TRBV11-2
CDR3: CASSFGQSTDTQYF
DNA: TGTGCCAGCAGCTTTGGGCAGAGCACAGATACGCAGTATTTT

size: .
J: TRBJ2-7
D: .
V: TRBV18
CDR3: CASSPRLRGTGGDYEQYF
DNA: TGTGCCAGCTCACCACGTCTTCGGGGCACGGGCGGGGACTACGAGCAGTACTTC

size: .
J: TRBJ1-2
D: TRBD1
V: TRBV3-1/TRBV3-2
CDR3: CASRTGDYGYTF
DNA: TGTGCCAGCAGAACAGGGGACTATGGCTACACCTTC

size: .
J: TRBJ1-1
D: .
V: TRBV7-8
CDR3: CASSYPMNTEAFF
DNA: TGTGCCAGCAGCTACCCCATGAACACTGAAGCTTTCTTT

size: .
J: TRBJ1-1
D: .
V: TRBV4-1
CDR3: CASSQDLFGLQAKNTEAFF
DNA: TGCGCCAGCAGCCAAGACCTCTTCGGGTTACAGGCGAAGAACACTGAAGCTTTCTTT

size: .
J: TRBJ2-3
D: .
V: TRBV2
CDR3: CASSEVGQTPTDTQYF
DNA: TGTGCCAGCAGTGAGGTGGGGCAGACACCCACAGATACGCAGTATTTT

size: .
J: TRBJ2-3
D: .
V: TRBV12-3/TRBV12-4
CDR3: CASSSGHTQYF
DNA: TGTGCCAGCAGTTCTGGTCATACGCAGTATTTT

size: .
J: TRBJ2-7
D: .
V: TRBV27
CDR3: CASSNLASLALYEQYF
DNA: TGTGCCAGCAGTAACCTAGCTTCCCTGGCCCTATACGAGCAGTACTTC

size: few
J: TRBJ1-5
D: TRBD1
V: TRBV6-5
CDR3: CASSRTQGAGQPQHF
DNA: TGTGCCAGCAGCCGCACCCAGGGGGCGGGTCAGCCCCAGCATTTT

size: .
J: TRBJ2-5
D: .
V: TRBV29-1
CDR3: CSVGGAGLETQYF
DNA: TGCAGCGTTGGTGGGGCAGGGTTGGAGACCCAGTACTTC

size: .
J: TRBJ1-1
D: .
V: TRBV11-1
CDR3: CASSLTNTEAFF
DNA: TGTGCCAGCAGTCTCACAAACACTGAAGCTTTCTTT

size: .
J: TRBJ2-2
D: .
V: TRBV7-9
CDR3: CASSLAWVYTGELFF
DNA: TGTGCCAGCAGCTTAGCATGGGTATACACCGGGGAGCTGTTTTTT

size: .
J: TRBJ2-3
D: TRBD2
V: TRBV5-4
CDR3: CASSSRTSGGVTSTDTQYF
DNA: TGTGCCAGCAGCTCCCGGACTAGCGGGGGCGTTACTAGCACAGATACGCAGTATTTT

size: .
J: TRBJ2-7
D: .
V: TRBV4-1
CDR3: CASSRGGDRVYEQYF
DNA: TGCGCCAGCAGTCGAGGAGGGGACAGAGTCTACGAGCAGTACTTC

size: .
J: TRBJ1-2
D: .
V: TRBV9
CDR3: CASSGAGYTF
DNA: TGTGCCAGCAGCGGAGCAGGCTACACCTTC

size: .
J: TRBJ1-2
D: TRBD1
V: TRBV9
CDR3: CASSDGTGGAYGYTF
DNA: TGTGCCAGCAGCGACGGGACAGGGGGCGCCTATGGCTACACCTTC

size: .
J: TRBJ1-2
D: .
V: TRBV4-1
CDR3: CASSQDVSNYGYTF
DNA: TGCGCCAGCAGCCAAGATGTCAGTAACTATGGCTACACCTTC

size: .
J: TRBJ2-3
D: .
V: TRBV24-1
CDR3: CATRDSTDTQYF
DNA: TGTGCCACCAGAGACAGCACAGATACGCAGTATTTT

size: .
J: TRBJ1-2
D: .
V: TRBV15
CDR3: CATSNLDWGYTF
DNA: TGTGCCACCAGCAATCTCGATTGGGGCTACACCTTC

size: .
J: TRBJ1-5
D: TRBD1
V: TRBV29-1
CDR3: CSVQQGGGDQPQHF
DNA: TGCAGCGTCCAACAGGGGGGAGGCGATCAGCCCCAGCATTTT

size: .
J: TRBJ1-2
D: .
V: TRBV2
CDR3: CASGKGVPSSYGYTF
DNA: TGTGCCAGCGGGAAAGGGGTGCCTAGTTCCTATGGCTACACCTTC

size: .
J: TRBJ2-7
D: .
V: TRBV13
CDR3: CASSSLLSPPEQYF
DNA: TGTGCCAGCAGCTCCCTTCTCTCGCCCCCCGAGCAGTACTTC

size: .
J: TRBJ2-5
D: TRBD2
V: TRBV7-2
CDR3: CASSPRGGLETQYF
DNA: TGTGCCAGCAGCCCGCGGGGGGGGCTGGAGACCCAGTACTTC

size: once
J: TRBJ2-7
D: TRBD1
V: TRBV5-4
CDR3: CASSPDRGTYEQYF
DNA: TGTGCCAGCAGCCCGGACAGGGGTACCTACGAGCAGTACTTC

size: .
J: TRBJ2-5
D: TRBD1
V: TRBV5-1
CDR3: CASSGWGQGAKTQYF
DNA: TGCGCCAGCAGCGGTTGGGGACAGGGGGCGAAGACCCAGTACTTC

size: .
J: TRBJ2-6
D: .
V: TRBV13
CDR3: CAIQTGTGSGANVLTF
DNA: TGTGCCATCCAAACGGGGACGGGATCTGGGGCCAACGTCCTGACTTTC

size: .
J: TRBJ2-7
D: .
V: TRBV4-1
CDR3: CASSPRPLYEQYF
DNA: TGCGCCAGCAGCCCCCGCCCCCTCTACGAGCAGTACTTC

size: .
J: TRBJ1-2
D: .
V: TRBV5-6
CDR3: CASSLGGGINYGYTF
DNA: TGTGCCAGCAGCTTGGGGGGAGGGATAAACTATGGCTACACCTTC

size: .
J: TRBJ1-2
D: .
V: TRBV7-8
CDR3: CASSTGTANYGYTF
DNA: TGTGCCAGCAGCACAGGGACGGCTAACTATGGCTACACCTTC

size: .
J: TRBJ2-1
D: TRBD2
V: TRBV12-5
CDR3: CASGLWTSTYNEQFF
DNA: TGTGCTAGTGGTTTGTGGACTAGCACCTACAATGAGCAGTTCTTC

size: .
J: TRBJ2-7
D: TRBD1
V: TRBV10-3
CDR3: CAIRDRGVIYF
DNA: TGTGCCATCCGGGACAGGGGAGTCATATACTTC

size: once
J: TRBJ1-2
D: TRBD1
V: TRBV19
CDR3: CASRYRGELGGYTF
DNA: TGTGCCAGTAGATACAGGGGGGAATTGGGAGGCTACACCTTC

size: .
J: TRBJ2-7
D: TRBD1
V: TRBV28
CDR3: CASSPWDRGNYEQYF
DNA: TGTGCCAGCAGCCCTTGGGACAGGGGGAATTACGAGCAGTACTTC

size: .
J: TRBJ1-1
D: .
V: TRBV12-3/TRBV12-4
CDR3: CASSLVRQSQAFF
DNA: TGTGCCAGCAGTTTAGTGCGACAGTCTCAAGCTTTCTTT

size: .
J: TRBJ2-3
D: .
V: TRBV1
CDR3: CTSSQDQASRVTDTQYF
DNA: TGCACCAGCAGCCAAGATCAGGCTAGCAGGGTCACAGATACGCAGTATTTT

size: once
J: TRBJ1-1
D: TRBD1
V: TRBV10-3
CDR3: CAITPGGAEAFF
DNA: TGTGCCATCACCCCAGGGGGTGCTGAAGCTTTCTTT

size: .
J: TRBJ1-4
D: .
V: TRBV11-3
CDR3: CASSLDLAGRGIIANEKLFF
DNA: TGTGCCAGCAGCTTAGACCTGGCGGGGAGGGGCATCATAGCTAATGAAAAACTGTTTTTT